This T cell receptor (beta chain) was recovered during a study of blood T cell repertoires in COVID-19. On the study more broadly: The study drew acute and convalescent COVID-19 samples from the United States, Italy and Spain. PBMCs, B-cell-depleted T cells, or T cells provided the cDNA or gDNA that made up the material.

The authors' processing: Amplified reference gene primers provided the basis for estimating nucleated cell counts. Assay: immunoSEQ multiplex PCR; the TCRdb copy retains only in-frame clones and omits some. V, J and clone size were drawn from that table, and D and trimming were deduced from the DNA. Of 110,000 to 150,000 clones listed, roughly 90% are singletons. The J segment lost 3 bases and the V segment lost 4 bases, leaving 6 bases of the junction unmatched. Germline V gives CDR1 SEHNR, CDR2 FQNEAQ (reference sequence). This CDR3 is built from 15 residues. V usage is TRBV7-9 and J usage is TRBJ1-5, with 7 bases identical to TRBD1. The sequencing sample was made of peripheral blood. This clonotype was sampled from a man aged 50-59 years with active or convalescent COVID-19. CDR3 sequence: CASSSGGQFNQPQHF. CDR3 in DNA: TGTGCCAGCAGCTCAGGGGGACAGTTCAATCAGCCCCAGCATTTT.